This is a list of T cell receptor beta chains from one sample in a study of blood T cell repertoires in COVID-19. Assay: immunoSEQ multiplex PCR; the TCRdb copy retains only in-frame clones and omits some. The table has 150,000 or so clones, 81% seen once; the top ten hold 9.5% to 13%. Sequencing input: peripheral blood. These receptors all come from a human donor in a cohort sampled during active COVID-19. Both conserved end residues are part of each CDR3. Fields, in order: V gene, D gene, J gene, clone size, CDR3 DNA, CDR3 protein. The D gene is left open where the match is weak. Some rows mark clone size as missing; the rest say once, few, many or name a class of expanded clone.

v_call: TRBV7-9; d_call: .; j_call: TRBJ1-4; clone_size: .; cdr3_nt: TGTGCCAGCAGCTTAGTTCCAGCAACTAATGAAAAACTGTTTTTT; cdr3_aa: CASSLVPATNEKLFF
v_call: TRBV14; d_call: .; j_call: TRBJ1-2; clone_size: few; cdr3_nt: TGTGCCAGCAGCCAAGGGGGGGGCTGGTATGGCTACACCTTC; cdr3_aa: CASSQGGGWYGYTF
v_call: TRBV7-3; d_call: .; j_call: TRBJ2-2; clone_size: .; cdr3_nt: TGTGCCAGCAGCCCCCGGACTCCCATTACGCCGAACACCGGGGAGCTGTTTTTT; cdr3_aa: CASSPRTPITPNTGELFF
v_call: TRBV5-5; d_call: TRBD1; j_call: TRBJ2-5; clone_size: .; cdr3_nt: TGTGCCAGCAGCTCCAGACAGGGGTTGTTTGGAGAGACCCAGTACTTC; cdr3_aa: CASSSRQGLFGETQYF
v_call: TRBV7-7; d_call: .; j_call: TRBJ2-1; clone_size: .; cdr3_nt: TGTGCTAGCAGCTTGGGCAGGGGCAACAATGAGCAGTTCTTC; cdr3_aa: CASSLGRGNNEQFF
v_call: TRBV29-1; d_call: .; j_call: TRBJ2-1; clone_size: .; cdr3_nt: TGCACCGGACAGTCCAAGTTCAATGAGCAGTTCTTC; cdr3_aa: CTGQSKFNEQFF
v_call: TRBV27; d_call: TRBD1; j_call: TRBJ2-5; clone_size: .; cdr3_nt: TGTGCCAGCAGTCAGCCGGGACAGGGGCAAGAGACCCAGTACTTC; cdr3_aa: CASSQPGQGQETQYF
v_call: TRBV19; d_call: .; j_call: TRBJ1-5; clone_size: .; cdr3_nt: TGTGCCAGTAGTATTGAGCGAAGCAAGAGTCAGCCCCAGCATTTT; cdr3_aa: CASSIERSKSQPQHF
v_call: TRBV25-1; d_call: .; j_call: TRBJ2-7; clone_size: .; cdr3_nt: TGTGCCAGCAGTGAATCTGACTTCCAGCAGTACTTC; cdr3_aa: CASSESDFQQYF
v_call: TRBV7-2; d_call: TRBD1; j_call: TRBJ2-5; clone_size: .; cdr3_nt: TGTGCCAGCAGCTTAGGGACAGGTGGAGAGACCCAGTACTTC; cdr3_aa: CASSLGTGGETQYF
v_call: TRBV7-8; d_call: .; j_call: TRBJ2-7; clone_size: .; cdr3_nt: TGTGCCAGCAGCTTTAGGGGCGGCTACGAGCAGTACTTC; cdr3_aa: CASSFRGGYEQYF
v_call: TRBV30; d_call: .; j_call: TRBJ2-1; clone_size: .; cdr3_nt: TGTGCCTGGAGAATTGGGGGAGGAGCGAGCTATGAGCAGTTCTTC; cdr3_aa: CAWRIGGGASYEQFF
v_call: TRBV21-1; d_call: .; j_call: TRBJ2-1; clone_size: few; cdr3_nt: TGTGCCAGCAGCAATTCTAGCGGGAGAGCCTACAATGAGCAGTTCTTC; cdr3_aa: CASSNSSGRAYNEQFF
v_call: TRBV6-2/TRBV6-3; d_call: .; j_call: TRBJ1-1; clone_size: .; cdr3_nt: TGTGCCAGCAGTTACTCGAGGGCGGTAGGGAACACTGAAGCTTTCTTT; cdr3_aa: CASSYSRAVGNTEAFF
v_call: TRBV7-9; d_call: .; j_call: TRBJ2-3; clone_size: .; cdr3_nt: TGTGCCAGCAGCTTAAACCCGGCAGGGATCACAGATACGCAGTATTTT; cdr3_aa: CASSLNPAGITDTQYF
v_call: TRBV6-2/TRBV6-3; d_call: TRBD2; j_call: TRBJ2-1; clone_size: .; cdr3_nt: TGTGCCAGCAGTTACTCACCGGTAGCGGGGTTATACAATGAGCAGTTCTTC; cdr3_aa: CASSYSPVAGLYNEQFF
v_call: TRBV10-3; d_call: TRBD2; j_call: TRBJ2-5; clone_size: once; cdr3_nt: TGTGCCATCAGTGGATCAGCGGGGGGGAAAGAGACCCAGTACTTC; cdr3_aa: CAISGSAGGKETQYF
v_call: TRBV7-9; d_call: .; j_call: TRBJ2-7; clone_size: .; cdr3_nt: TGTGCCAGCAGCTTAGCAGCGCCCTACGAGCAGTACTTC; cdr3_aa: CASSLAAPYEQYF
v_call: TRBV4-1; d_call: .; j_call: TRBJ1-6; clone_size: .; cdr3_nt: TGCGCCAGCAGCCAAGTGGGGACTCAAAATTCACCCCTCCACTTT; cdr3_aa: CASSQVGTQNSPLHF
v_call: TRBV5-1; d_call: .; j_call: TRBJ1-1; clone_size: .; cdr3_nt: TGCGCCAGCTGTAGGGGTGCCGACACTGAAGCTTTCTTT; cdr3_aa: CASCRGADTEAFF
v_call: TRBV4-1; d_call: .; j_call: TRBJ1-5; clone_size: .; cdr3_nt: TGCGCCAGCAGCCAAGAACAACCCAGTCAGTGGCCCCAGCATTTT; cdr3_aa: CASSQEQPSQWPQHF
v_call: TRBV7-3; d_call: .; j_call: TRBJ2-2; clone_size: .; cdr3_nt: TGTGCCAGCAGCTTAATGGGAGCCGGGGAGCTGTTTTTT; cdr3_aa: CASSLMGAGELFF
v_call: TRBV9; d_call: .; j_call: TRBJ1-3; clone_size: .; cdr3_nt: TGTGCCAGCAGTAAACAGGGTTCAGGAAACACCATATATTTT; cdr3_aa: CASSKQGSGNTIYF
v_call: TRBV15; d_call: .; j_call: TRBJ2-2; clone_size: few; cdr3_nt: TGTGCCACCAGCAGAGATCAGGCAAGGACCGGGGAGCTGTTTTTT; cdr3_aa: CATSRDQARTGELFF
v_call: TRBV11-2; d_call: .; j_call: TRBJ2-7; clone_size: .; cdr3_nt: TGTGCCAGCAGCTTCCAAGAGGGAGCTCACTACGAGCAGTACTTC; cdr3_aa: CASSFQEGAHYEQYF
v_call: TRBV30; d_call: .; j_call: TRBJ1-1; clone_size: few; cdr3_nt: TGTGCCTCCACACAATCGGGAGGTCGGACTGAAGCTTTCTTT; cdr3_aa: CASTQSGGRTEAFF
v_call: TRBV27; d_call: .; j_call: TRBJ1-2; clone_size: .; cdr3_nt: TGTGCCAGCACCACTCTGACGGAGGGATATGGCTACACCTTC; cdr3_aa: CASTTLTEGYGYTF
v_call: TRBV4-3; d_call: .; j_call: TRBJ1-2; clone_size: .; cdr3_nt: TGCGCCAGCAGCCAAGTCCCGGGAAGTAACTATGGCTACACCTTC; cdr3_aa: CASSQVPGSNYGYTF
v_call: TRBV4-1; d_call: TRBD1; j_call: TRBJ1-1; clone_size: .; cdr3_nt: TGCGCCAGCAGCCAAACTATGCCCAGGACAGGGAGCACTGAAGCTTTCTTT; cdr3_aa: CASSQTMPRTGSTEAFF
v_call: TRBV6-5; d_call: .; j_call: TRBJ1-1; clone_size: .; cdr3_nt: TGTGCCAGCAGTCTCAGACAGGCGAACACTGAAGCTTTCTTT; cdr3_aa: CASSLRQANTEAFF
v_call: TRBV5-1; d_call: TRBD2; j_call: TRBJ2-1; clone_size: .; cdr3_nt: TGCGCCAGCAGCTTCGAACTAGCGGATTACAATGAGCAGTTCTTC; cdr3_aa: CASSFELADYNEQFF
v_call: TRBV5-1; d_call: TRBD2; j_call: TRBJ2-7; clone_size: .; cdr3_nt: TGCGCCAGCAGCTTGGGAGTAGCGGGAGGTTCCTACGAGCAGTACTTC; cdr3_aa: CASSLGVAGGSYEQYF
v_call: TRBV4-3; d_call: .; j_call: TRBJ1-2; clone_size: .; cdr3_nt: TGCGCCAGCAGCCAAGACCCAGGGAAAGGCTATGGCTACACCTTC; cdr3_aa: CASSQDPGKGYGYTF
v_call: TRBV28; d_call: .; j_call: TRBJ2-4; clone_size: few; cdr3_nt: TGTGCCAGCAGTTTATTCGCAGAATCGCAGTACTTC; cdr3_aa: CASSLFAESQYF
v_call: TRBV7-2; d_call: .; j_call: TRBJ1-6; clone_size: .; cdr3_nt: TGTGCCAGCAGCTCCTCCCCGACAGTTTTCGGCACTTCACCCCTCCACTTT; cdr3_aa: CASSSSPTVFGTSPLHF
v_call: TRBV18; d_call: TRBD1; j_call: TRBJ2-5; clone_size: .; cdr3_nt: TGTGCCAGCTCTAGGGGACAGCACCAAGAGACCCAGTACTTC; cdr3_aa: CASSRGQHQETQYF
v_call: TRBV4-3; d_call: .; j_call: TRBJ1-3; clone_size: .; cdr3_nt: TGCGCCAGCAGCCAAGGACAGAGCTCTGGAAACACCATATATTTT; cdr3_aa: CASSQGQSSGNTIYF
v_call: TRBV5-1; d_call: .; j_call: TRBJ2-7; clone_size: .; cdr3_nt: TGCGCCAGCAGCTTGGTACCTAGTATGGGCGAGCAGTACTTC; cdr3_aa: CASSLVPSMGEQYF
v_call: TRBV18; d_call: TRBD2; j_call: TRBJ2-7; clone_size: .; cdr3_nt: TGTGCCAGCTCACCGGGAGGGAGGGAGCAGTACTTC; cdr3_aa: CASSPGGREQYF
v_call: TRBV5-1; d_call: .; j_call: TRBJ2-1; clone_size: .; cdr3_nt: TGCGCCAGCAGCTTAGAGGCAGCCGGCTCCTACAATGAGCAGTTCTTC; cdr3_aa: CASSLEAAGSYNEQFF
v_call: TRBV18; d_call: .; j_call: TRBJ2-5; clone_size: .; cdr3_nt: TGTGCCAGCTCACCTCGGACTACCGGGGAGGAGACCCAGTACTTC; cdr3_aa: CASSPRTTGEETQYF
v_call: TRBV19; d_call: .; j_call: TRBJ2-4; clone_size: .; cdr3_nt: TGTGCCAGTACAGAGGGTGGAAAAAACATTCAGTACTTC; cdr3_aa: CASTEGGKNIQYF
v_call: TRBV14; d_call: .; j_call: TRBJ2-7; clone_size: .; cdr3_nt: TGTGCCAGCAGCCCCCGCCCGGGTATCTCCTACGAGCAGTACTTC; cdr3_aa: CASSPRPGISYEQYF
v_call: TRBV7-2; d_call: .; j_call: TRBJ2-7; clone_size: .; cdr3_nt: TGTGCCAGCAGCCCGTACTCGGGAGTCCACGAGCAGTACTTC; cdr3_aa: CASSPYSGVHEQYF
v_call: TRBV27; d_call: TRBD2; j_call: TRBJ2-7; clone_size: .; cdr3_nt: TGTGCCCCACCCGGACTAGCGGGGACGGCCGGGGCATACGAGCAGTACTTC; cdr3_aa: CAPPGLAGTAGAYEQYF
v_call: TRBV7-2; d_call: TRBD2; j_call: TRBJ2-7; clone_size: .; cdr3_nt: TGTGCCAGCAGCCCCACTAGCGGTTCCTACGAGCAGTACTTC; cdr3_aa: CASSPTSGSYEQYF
v_call: TRBV10-1; d_call: .; j_call: TRBJ2-3; clone_size: .; cdr3_nt: TGCGCCAGCAGTGACCCTAGCGAGTCCACAGATACGCAGTATTTT; cdr3_aa: CASSDPSESTDTQYF
v_call: TRBV4-1; d_call: .; j_call: TRBJ2-7; clone_size: .; cdr3_nt: TGCGCCAGCAGCCAAACAGTCCAGGGTATGGGTCCCTACGAGCAGTACTTC; cdr3_aa: CASSQTVQGMGPYEQYF
v_call: TRBV27; d_call: .; j_call: TRBJ1-5; clone_size: .; cdr3_nt: TGTGCCAGCAGTCCCGGGGCAGGGGATCAGCCCCAGCATTTT; cdr3_aa: CASSPGAGDQPQHF
v_call: TRBV3-1/TRBV3-2; d_call: TRBD2; j_call: TRBJ2-2; clone_size: few; cdr3_nt: TGTGCCAGCAAATCTTCTCCGGGCGGGAGAGGACCCGGGGAGCTGTTTTTT; cdr3_aa: CASKSSPGGRGPGELFF